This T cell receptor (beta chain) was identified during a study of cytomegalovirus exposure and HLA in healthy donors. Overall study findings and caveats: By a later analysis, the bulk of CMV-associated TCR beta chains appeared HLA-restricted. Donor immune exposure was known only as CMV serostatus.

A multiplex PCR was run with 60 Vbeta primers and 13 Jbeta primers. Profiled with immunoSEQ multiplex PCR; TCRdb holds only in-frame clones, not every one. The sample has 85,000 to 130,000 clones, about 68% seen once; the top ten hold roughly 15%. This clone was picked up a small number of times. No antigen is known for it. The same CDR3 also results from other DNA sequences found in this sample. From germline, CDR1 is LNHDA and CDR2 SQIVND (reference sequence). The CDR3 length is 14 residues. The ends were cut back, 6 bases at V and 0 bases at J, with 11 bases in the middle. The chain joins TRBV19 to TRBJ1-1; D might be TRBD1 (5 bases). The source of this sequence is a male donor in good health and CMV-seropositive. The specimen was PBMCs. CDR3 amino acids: CASSLPGVNTEAFF. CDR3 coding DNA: TGTGCCAGTAGCCTCCCGGGGGTGAACACTGAAGCTTTCTTT.